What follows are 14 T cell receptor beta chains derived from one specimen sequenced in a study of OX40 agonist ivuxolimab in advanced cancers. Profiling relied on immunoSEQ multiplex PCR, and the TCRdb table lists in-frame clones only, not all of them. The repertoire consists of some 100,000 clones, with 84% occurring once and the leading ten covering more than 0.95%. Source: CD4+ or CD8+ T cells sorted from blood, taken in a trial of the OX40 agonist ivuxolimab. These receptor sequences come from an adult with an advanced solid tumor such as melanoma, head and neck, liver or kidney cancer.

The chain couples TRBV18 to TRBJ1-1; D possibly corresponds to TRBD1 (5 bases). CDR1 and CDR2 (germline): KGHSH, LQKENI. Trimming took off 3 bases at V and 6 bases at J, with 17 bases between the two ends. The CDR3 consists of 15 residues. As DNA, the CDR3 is TGTGCCAGCTCACCTGATGGGGGGTCCCTCCCTGAAGCTTTCTTT. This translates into CASSPDGGSLPEAFF. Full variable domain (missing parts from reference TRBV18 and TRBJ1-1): NAGVMQNPRHLVRRRGQEARLRCSPMKGHSHVYWYRQLPEEGLKFMVYLQKENIIDESGMPKERFSAEFPKEGPSILRIQQVVRGDSAAYFCASSPDGGSLPEAFFGQGTRLTVV.

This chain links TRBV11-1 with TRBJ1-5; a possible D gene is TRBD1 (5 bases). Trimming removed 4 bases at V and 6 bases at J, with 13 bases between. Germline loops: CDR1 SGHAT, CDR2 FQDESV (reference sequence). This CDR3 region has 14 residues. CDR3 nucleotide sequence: TGTGCCAGCAGCTCGCCGGGACCCCCTCAGCCCCAGCATTTT. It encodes CASSSPGPPQPQHF.

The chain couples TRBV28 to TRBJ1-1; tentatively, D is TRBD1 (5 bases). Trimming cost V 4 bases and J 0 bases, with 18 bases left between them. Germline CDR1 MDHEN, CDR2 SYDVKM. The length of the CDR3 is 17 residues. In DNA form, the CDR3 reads TGTGCCAGCAGTTCAATGCGGGGGATAAGACTGAACACTGAAGCTTTCTTT. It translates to CASSSMRGIRLNTEAFF.

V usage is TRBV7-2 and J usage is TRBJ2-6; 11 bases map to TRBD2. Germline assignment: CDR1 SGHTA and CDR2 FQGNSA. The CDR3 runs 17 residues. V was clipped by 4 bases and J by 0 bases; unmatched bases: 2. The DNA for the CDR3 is TGTGCCAGCAGCTCTCTAGCGGGGGGCTCTGGGGCCAACGTCCTGACTTTC. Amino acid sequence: CASSSLAGGSGANVLTF.

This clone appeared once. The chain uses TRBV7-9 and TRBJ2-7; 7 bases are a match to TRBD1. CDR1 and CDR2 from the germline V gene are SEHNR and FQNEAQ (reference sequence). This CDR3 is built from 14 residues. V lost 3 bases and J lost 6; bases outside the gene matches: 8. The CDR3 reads CASSFPGQVSEQYV. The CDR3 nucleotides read TGTGCCAGCAGCTTCCCCGGACAGGTCTCCGAGCAGTACGTC.

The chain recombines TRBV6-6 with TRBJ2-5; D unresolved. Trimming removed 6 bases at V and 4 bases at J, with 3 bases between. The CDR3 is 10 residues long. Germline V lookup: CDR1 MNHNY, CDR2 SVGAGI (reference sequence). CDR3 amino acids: CASRRETQYF. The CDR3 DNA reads TGTGCCAGCAGGAGAGAGACCCAGTACTTC.

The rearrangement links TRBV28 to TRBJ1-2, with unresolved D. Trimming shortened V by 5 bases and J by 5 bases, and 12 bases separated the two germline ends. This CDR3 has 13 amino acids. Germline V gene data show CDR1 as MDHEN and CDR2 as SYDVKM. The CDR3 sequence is CASSTDTSYGYTF. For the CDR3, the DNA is TGTGCCAGCAGTACCGACACCTCGTATGGCTACACCTTC.

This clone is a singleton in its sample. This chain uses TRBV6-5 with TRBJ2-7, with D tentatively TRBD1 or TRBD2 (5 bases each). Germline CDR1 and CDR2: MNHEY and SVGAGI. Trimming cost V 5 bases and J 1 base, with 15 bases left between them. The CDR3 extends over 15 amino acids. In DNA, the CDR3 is TGTGCCAGCAGTCCACCCGGGACCGTGTCCTACGAGCAGTACTTC. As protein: CASSPPGTVSYEQYF.

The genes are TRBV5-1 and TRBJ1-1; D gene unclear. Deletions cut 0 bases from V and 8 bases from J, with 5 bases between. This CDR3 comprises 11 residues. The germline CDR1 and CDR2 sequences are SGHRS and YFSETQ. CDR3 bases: TGCGCCAGCAGCTTGGGCAGGGAAGCTTTCTTT. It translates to CASSLGREAFF.

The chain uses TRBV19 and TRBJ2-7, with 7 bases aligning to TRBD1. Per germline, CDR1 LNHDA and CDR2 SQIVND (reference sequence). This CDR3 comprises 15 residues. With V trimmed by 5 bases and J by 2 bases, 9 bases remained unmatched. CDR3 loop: CASSAPDRQTYEQYF. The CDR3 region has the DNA TGTGCCAGTAGTGCCCCGGACAGGCAGACCTACGAGCAGTACTTC.

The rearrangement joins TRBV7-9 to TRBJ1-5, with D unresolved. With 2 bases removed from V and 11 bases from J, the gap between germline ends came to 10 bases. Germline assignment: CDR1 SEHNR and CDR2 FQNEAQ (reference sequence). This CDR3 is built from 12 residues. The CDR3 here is CASSLSGLSQHF. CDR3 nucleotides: TGTGCCAGCAGCTTATCTGGCCTTTCCCAGCATTTT.

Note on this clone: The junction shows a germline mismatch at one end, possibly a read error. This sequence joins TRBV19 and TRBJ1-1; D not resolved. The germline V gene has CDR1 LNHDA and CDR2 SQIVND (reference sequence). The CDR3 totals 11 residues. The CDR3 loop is CASSKHAEAFF. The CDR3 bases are TGTGCCAGTAGTAAACATGCTGAGGCTTTCTTT.

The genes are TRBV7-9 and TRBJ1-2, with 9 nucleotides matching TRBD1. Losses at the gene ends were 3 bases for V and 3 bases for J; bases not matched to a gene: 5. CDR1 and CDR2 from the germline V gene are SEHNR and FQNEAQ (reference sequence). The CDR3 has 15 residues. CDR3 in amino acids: CASSFPGQGDYGYTF. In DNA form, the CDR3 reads TGTGCCAGCAGCTTCCCGGGACAGGGAGACTATGGCTACACCTTC. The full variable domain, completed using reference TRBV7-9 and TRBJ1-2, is DTGVSQNPRHKITKRGQNVTFRCDPISEHNRLYWYRQTLGQGPEFLTYFQNEAQLEKSRLLSDRFSAERPKGSFSTLEIQRTEQGDSAMYLCASSFPGQGDYGYTFGSGTRLTVV.

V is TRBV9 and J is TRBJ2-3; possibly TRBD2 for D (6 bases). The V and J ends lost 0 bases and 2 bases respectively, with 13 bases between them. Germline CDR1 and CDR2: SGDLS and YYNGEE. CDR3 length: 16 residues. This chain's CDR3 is CASSVGGSGLTDTQYF. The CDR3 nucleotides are TGTGCCAGCAGCGTAGGAGGTAGCGGCCTCACAGATACGCAGTATTTT.